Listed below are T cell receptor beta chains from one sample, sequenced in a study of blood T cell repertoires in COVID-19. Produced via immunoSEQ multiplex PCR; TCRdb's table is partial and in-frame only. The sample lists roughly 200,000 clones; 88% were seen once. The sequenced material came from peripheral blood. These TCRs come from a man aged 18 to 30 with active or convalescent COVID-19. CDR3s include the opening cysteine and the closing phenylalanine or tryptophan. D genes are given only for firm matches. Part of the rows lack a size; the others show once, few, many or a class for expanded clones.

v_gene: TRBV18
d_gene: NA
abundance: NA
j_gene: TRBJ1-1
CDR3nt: TGTGCCAGCTCCCTGGAGAGTGGCACTGAAGCTTTCTTT
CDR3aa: CASSLESGTEAFF

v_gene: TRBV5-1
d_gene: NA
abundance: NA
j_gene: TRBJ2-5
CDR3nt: TGCGCCAGCAGACCCATCGGGGGTGGAGAGACCCAGTACTTC
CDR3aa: CASRPIGGGETQYF

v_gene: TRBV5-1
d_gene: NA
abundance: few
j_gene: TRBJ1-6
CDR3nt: TGCGCCAGCAGCTCCGCGGACTCCGGTAGGTTCGCACCCCTCCACTTT
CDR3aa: CASSSADSGRFAPLHF

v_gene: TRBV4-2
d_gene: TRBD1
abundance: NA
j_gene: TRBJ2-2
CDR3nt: TGTGCCAGCAGCCAAGGAGACAGGGGTGCGTCCGGGGAGCTGTTTTTT
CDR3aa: CASSQGDRGASGELFF

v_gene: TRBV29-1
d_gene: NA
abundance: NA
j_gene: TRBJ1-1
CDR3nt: TGCAGCGTGACTACATCGGGTAAGGGCACTGAAGCTTTCTTT
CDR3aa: CSVTTSGKGTEAFF

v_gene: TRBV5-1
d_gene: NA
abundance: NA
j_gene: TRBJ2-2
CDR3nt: TGCGCCAGCAGCTTGCCCCCGGGGGGCCGCAACACCGGGGAGCTGTTTTTT
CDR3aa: CASSLPPGGRNTGELFF

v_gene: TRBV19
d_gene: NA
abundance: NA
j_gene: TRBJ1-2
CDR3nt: TGTGCCAGTAGTGGGAGGGATAATGACTATGGCTACACCTTC
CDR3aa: CASSGRDNDYGYTF

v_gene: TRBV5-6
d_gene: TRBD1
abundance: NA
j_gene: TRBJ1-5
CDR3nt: TGTGCCAGCAGCAGAGGACAGGGGGTGGATCAGCCCCAGCATTTT
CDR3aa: CASSRGQGVDQPQHF

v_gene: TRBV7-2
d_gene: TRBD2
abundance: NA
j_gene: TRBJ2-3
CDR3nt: TGTGCCAGCAGCTTAGTGGCTAGCGGGGGGCCAGATACGCAGTATTTT
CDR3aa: CASSLVASGGPDTQYF

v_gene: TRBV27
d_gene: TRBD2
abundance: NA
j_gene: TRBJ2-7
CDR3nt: TGTGCCAGCAGCCCTAGCGGGGCCTACGAGCAGTACTTC
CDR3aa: CASSPSGAYEQYF

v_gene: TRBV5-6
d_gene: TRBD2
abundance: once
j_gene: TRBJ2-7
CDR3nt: TGTGCCAGCAGCCAAACTAGCGGGAGTTACGAGCAGTACTTC
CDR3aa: CASSQTSGSYEQYF

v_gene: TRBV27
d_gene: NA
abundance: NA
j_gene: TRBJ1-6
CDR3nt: TGTGCCAGCAGTTCGGACAGATATAATTCACCCCTCCACTTT
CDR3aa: CASSSDRYNSPLHF

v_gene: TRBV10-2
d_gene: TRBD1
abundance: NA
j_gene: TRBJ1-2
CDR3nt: TGCGCCAGCAGTTGGAATGGACAGGGACATGGTGGCTACACCTTC
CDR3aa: CASSWNGQGHGGYTF